The 3 T cell receptor beta chains in this list originate from one sample, sequenced in a study of beta chain features in type 1 diabetes. Antigen specificity for these receptors is unknown. General study results and limits: Within each of all four CD4+ subsets, Type 1 diabetes patients had TCRB CDR3s that were moderately but significantly shorter.

Sequencing targeted expressed TCRB transcripts, as all isolated RNA had been reverse transcribed. Here immunoSEQ multiplex PCR was the method, and the copy in TCRdb shows in-frame clones only, minus some. The repertoire holds almost 350,000 clones, with 7% to 10% as singletons. Sequencing was performed on central memory CD4+ T cells from blood. These receptors came from a man younger than 40 with type 1 diabetes.

This clone occurred a few times. The gene calls are TRBV2 and TRBJ2-1, with D perhaps assigned TRBD1 or TRBD2 (5 bases each). Looked up from germline, CDR1 is SNHLY and CDR2 is FYNNEI. CDR3 size: 15 residues. V gave up 5 bases and J gave up 4 bases, with 15 bases separating them. CDR3 nucleotide sequence: TGTGCCAGCAGTTTCCGGGACGGCGGGTACAATGAGCAGTTCTTC. Protein sequence: CASSFRDGGYNEQFF.

This clone was seen more than once but under ten times. The chain recombines TRBV29-1 with TRBJ2-3; 10 nucleotides match TRBD2. CDR1 is SQVTM, CDR2 ANQGSEA, per germline. J was trimmed by 2 bases and V by 7 bases; bases with no gene match: 12. The CDR3 covers 16 residues. The CDR3: CSATSGFDLVTDTQYF. In DNA, the CDR3 is TGCAGCGCGACTAGCGGGTTCGATTTAGTCACAGATACGCAGTATTTT.

V gene TRBV4-1 combines with J gene TRBJ2-1; 7 bases are a match to TRBD2. The CDR3 totals 17 residues. The germline V gene encodes CDR1 MGHRA and CDR2 YSYEKL. Trimming at V came to 0 bases and at J to 0 bases, leaving 5 bases not matched to a gene. The chain's CDR3 is CASSQEFTGGSYNEQFF. CDR3 DNA: TGCGCCAGCAGCCAAGAGTTTACGGGGGGCTCCTACAATGAGCAGTTCTTC.